This TCR beta chain was recovered during a study of T-cell reconstitution after alpha-beta-depleted transplantation in children. Germline-derived CDR1 and CDR2 are SQVTM and ANQGSEA. This CDR3 is 12 amino acids long. Trimming stripped 5 bases from V and 5 bases from J, with 9 bases between. This clonotype has at least ten counts. Preparation of the TCRbeta library involved a method that used unique molecular identifiers. TCRdb re-derived calls from the PCR reads in MiXCR, one entry per CDR3 protein. The repertoire holds about 580,000 distinct CDR3 sequences, with 23% as singletons. This TCR was recovered from a boy less than two years old who had a stem cell transplant for acute myeloid leukemia, so the T cells may come from the graft donor. This material consisted of PBMCs, mostly from graft donor cells, taken 360 days after TCRalphabeta/CD19-depleted stem cell transplant. The chain uses TRBV29-1 and TRBJ1-4; D might be TRBD1 (5 bases). CDR3 amino acids: CSVRGANEKLFF. In DNA, the CDR3 is TGCAGCGTTCGGGGCGCAAATGAAAAACTGTTTTTT.